This T cell receptor (beta chain) was recorded in a study of cytomegalovirus exposure and HLA in healthy donors (dated by TCRdb to about 2017). As for the study more broadly: In an earlier analysis of fewer than 750 of the donors, 250 to 300 Gb of sequence data and 90 million to 130 million unique TCR beta sequences from 180 million or so T cells were reported. An early release covering over 500 HLA-typed donors comprised about 310 gigabases of sequencing data and 65 million to 100 million unique TCR sequences. Of the 398 genotyped donors, 70% to 90% were placed in the genetic ancestry cluster associated with self-reported Caucasian donors. The study was designed to test whether signatures of past pathogen exposure could be identified by cataloging public T cell receptors. The T cell repertoires of under 700 subjects were profiled by immunosequencing and related to cytomegalovirus serostatus. Besides the first cohort of roughly 700 subjects, a separate validation cohort made up of 90 to 150 different subjects was used. The study combined high-throughput TCR immunosequencing, statistical association of individual TCRs with disease status, and machine learning to predict cytomegalovirus infection status. A later analysis re-analyzed previously published TCR beta repertoires from 666 donors and added high-resolution HLA genotyping to study TCR occurrence patterns. In the later analysis, no new phenotypic data were used to find candidate immune exposures; instead, reliance was placed on TCR beta sequences and their occurrence across donors. In an earlier analysis of several hundred of the donors, high-throughput TCR beta sequencing was used to judge whether each TCR beta V gene segment behaved as functional or pseudogenic. Donor age, sex, ethnicity and CMV serostatus were collected together with the repertoire data. In a later genetic analysis, genome-wide SNP genotypes for about three fifths of the roughly 670 donors were used, and that subset was treated as a discovery cohort. All discovery cohort repertoires had been generated using a single sequencing platform. Both class I and class II loci were covered by HLA typing, at four-digit resolution. Typing coverage varied by locus: roughly 629-640 donors for A, B, C, DRB1 and DQB1; approximately 520 for DQA1; approximately 570 for DPA1; some 470 for DPB1. Roughly 5 DR-DQ haplotypes were handled as single units for association and clustering, since linkage in the cohort was strong. Among 398 genotyped donors of the cohort, an average of 235,054 unique TCR beta nucleotide sequences were sequenced per donor, 15% to 20% of them non-productive.

What the work shows at the level of the full study, not this receptor alone: A group of highly shared sequence variants was considered likely to be a technical artifact of the sequencing pipeline. Roughly uniform sequencing depth across donors was assumed in presence/absence analyses, although this assumption may not hold. The earlier analysis of 450 to 700 of the donors excluded roughly 16 rarely observed V segments, including chromosome 9 orphons, because counts were too low. The study gave a list of under 200 TCR beta chains associated with cytomegalovirus. Immune exposure information for the cohort was limited to CMV serostatus. Most CMV-associated TCR beta chains appeared to be HLA-restricted in a later analysis, and the HLA associations seemed to be driven largely by CMV exposure. According to a later analysis, parvovirus B19, influenza, CMV and Epstein-Barr virus appeared linked to several top co-occurrence clusters. The classifier was reported to diagnose cytomegalovirus status with high specificity and sensitivity in both the original and validation cohorts. In a later genetic analysis, a missense DCLRE1C variant was associated with V-gene and J-gene trimming of TCR beta chains, and the association was replicated in an independent cohort. Three of the identified cytomegalovirus-associated TCR beta chains were confirmed in vitro to be specific for cytomegalovirus antigens. In an earlier analysis of roughly 500 of the donors, most TCR beta V segments appeared in productive rearrangements about 90% or about 30% of the time, broadly matching IMGT annotations. It was suggested by the authors that the approach could potentially be generalized to other disease states and immunological phenotypes. According to a later genetic analysis, donors in an Asian-associated ancestry cluster had fewer N-insertions in productive TCRs than the roughly 700-donor mean. A further reported finding was that TCR beta sequences accurately predicted the HLA-A and HLA-B alleles for most subjects in the first cohort. Only TCR beta chains were sequenced in this cohort, and the absence of alpha or paired-chain data limited detectable features. A later analysis found that HLA-associated TCR beta chains were more clonally expanded and had lower generation probabilities than equally common non-associated chains. Linkage disequilibrium might explain the correlated functional status among segregating V segments, but an unknown experimental factor could not be ruled out. In a later analysis, the rate of TCR association differed among HLA loci, with DRB1 alleles having the most associated TCRs and HLA-C alleles having the fewest. Assigning TCR associations to individual alleles was difficult when HLA alleles, especially DR and DQ, strongly co-occurred. Because HLA typing was missing for some donors at each locus, association tests included only the typed subset. Most TCR sequences were seen in very few donors, while some public TCRs were found in many individuals. In a later analysis, some 18,000 TCR beta sequences were associated with specific HLA alleles at a false discovery rate of 0.05.

In the case of this clone: The antigen it recognizes is unknown. There are no base qualities to consult, and no much larger clone falls within one base.

The cohort consisted of 650 to 850 healthy bone marrow donors. At the time of sampling, all cohort members were nominally healthy, though unrecorded immune exposures were likely present. The donor was CMV seronegative and belonged to the group of over 350 seronegative cohort members. A peripheral blood sample was provided by each donor, and peripheral blood mononuclear cells were used for TCR beta sequencing. The Qiagen DNeasy Blood Extraction Kit was used to extract genomic DNA from the blood cell samples. The method was the immunoSEQ multiplex PCR assay. A mixture of 60 forward primers for TCR Vbeta segments and 13 reverse primers for TCR Jbeta segments was used in the multiplex PCR. Amplification of the CDR3 region of rearranged TCR beta genes was performed with a multiplex PCR assay on genomic DNA. The Illumina HiSeq System was used to sequence the amplified TCR beta libraries as 87-base-pair reads. In the original analysis: A later analysis counted some 74 million unique TCR beta chains across the 650 to 700 repertoires, and around 9.9 million of these chains were shared by at least two donors. Raw reads were error-corrected and collapsed into unique sequences by a nearest-neighbor algorithm in which closely related sequences were merged to remove PCR and sequencing errors. Alignment of CDR3 sequences to IMGT reference sequences was used to assign V, D and J gene segments. For a sequence to be retained, a match of at least six nucleotides was required to both a V gene segment and a J gene segment. A rearrangement counted as productive if the CDR3 had no stop codons and remained in frame with V and J, and every other rearrangement counted as non-productive. Following IMGT convention, CDR3 was defined as the stretch from the second conserved V-encoded cysteine up to the conserved J-encoded phenylalanine. Sequences without an unambiguous match to a single V gene segment were excluded from the earlier analysis of a few hundred of the donors. In an earlier analysis of 587 of the donors, a V segment was called functional when productive rearrangements were above 56.7%, and segregating when the standard deviation between donors exceeded 5%. A statistical classification framework was built to diagnose cytomegalovirus status from the catalog of TCR beta chain sequences. V and J gene assignment, in a later analysis, came from comparing TCR nucleotide sequences with IMGT/GENE-DB human TR gene sequences. In a later analysis, CDR3 sequences and most-parsimonious VDJ recombination scenarios were assigned using the TCRdist pipeline. In a later analysis, each TCR beta chain was defined by its CDR3 amino acid sequence together with its V-gene family, and reads without a unique V-gene family were excluded. As a way to deal with suspected cross-contamination and a sequencing artifact, a later analysis dropped nearly 600 nucleotide sequences that were highly shared and had low generation probability. A later analysis calculated a clonal expansion index for each public chain from normalized within-repertoire ranks of inferred template counts. In a later analysis, generation probabilities were computed with a VDJ recombination model fitted to out-of-frame rearrangements, and the resulting probabilities were checked against IGoR. In a later analysis, TCR-TCR, TCR-HLA and TCR-CMV co-occurrence was scored with hypergeometric tests, and a repertoire-size bias correction was applied to TCR pairs. A later analysis estimated false discovery rates by permuting HLA or CMV assignments 20 times. In a later analysis, co-occurring TCRs were grouped using DBSCAN, and TCRdist sequence similarity was added for clustering within HLA-allele-positive subsets. For co-occurrence clustering, repertoires with fewer than 30,000 or more than 120,000 public chains were excluded, along with roughly 5 repertoires with anomalous nucleotide sharing. TCRdb's version of the immuneACCESS table is confined to in-frame rearrangements and falls short of the full clone set. An unresolved V gene accounts for under half of the shortfall where checked; the remainder is of unknown origin. V and J calls and clone size are as listed in that table; D and trimming were resolved from the DNA. The table for this sample lists 200,000 to 250,000 clones; over 65% of them were counted only once. The ten largest make up roughly 15% of the sample.

The sequenced sample consisted of PBMCs. This TCR was sampled from a man aged 40-55 years in good health and CMV-seronegative.

The CDR3 amino acid sequence is: CASSPDGGFYGYTF. The nucleotide sequence is given as TGTGCCAGCTCTCCGGACGGAGGTTTCTATGGCTACACCTTC. The chain joins TRBV18 to TRBJ1-2; no D gene is confidently identified. The CDR3 contains 14 residues, cysteine and phenylalanine counted. The CDR3 DNA has 42 bases and is translated from base 1. From a lookup of the germline V gene, CDR1 and CDR2 are KGHSH and LQKENI. V is pared back by 6 bases and J by 4 bases, with 15 bases lying between the germline termini.